The source of this T cell receptor (beta chain) is a study of shared clonotypes between healthy human individuals. This CDR3 contains 17 residues. Trimming removed 0 bases at V and 0 bases at J, with 13 bases between. Germline lookup yields CDR1 SGHRS and CDR2 YFSETQ. This table comes from immunoSEQ multiplex PCR, and its TCRdb copy is limited to in-frame clones, with some not included. The sample contains 950,000 to 1,100,000 clones, approximately 78% of which appear only once. Study-level results: Generation probabilities were higher for clonotypes shared across all four sorted-subset donors than for unshared ones.

As concerns this clone: Its specificity is unknown.

The receptor's source is a man younger than 35 in good health. Some clones in this sample may be carry-over from other donors' samples. The chain joins TRBV5-1 to TRBJ2-1, with D hard to call. Sequences were obtained from memory CD4+ T cells from PBMCs. The subset: CD45RA-negative fraction. This CDR3 is CASSLGSPTSSYNEQFF. The DNA of the CDR3 is TGCGCCAGCAGCTTGGGTAGTCCAACCAGCTCCTACAATGAGCAGTTCTTC.